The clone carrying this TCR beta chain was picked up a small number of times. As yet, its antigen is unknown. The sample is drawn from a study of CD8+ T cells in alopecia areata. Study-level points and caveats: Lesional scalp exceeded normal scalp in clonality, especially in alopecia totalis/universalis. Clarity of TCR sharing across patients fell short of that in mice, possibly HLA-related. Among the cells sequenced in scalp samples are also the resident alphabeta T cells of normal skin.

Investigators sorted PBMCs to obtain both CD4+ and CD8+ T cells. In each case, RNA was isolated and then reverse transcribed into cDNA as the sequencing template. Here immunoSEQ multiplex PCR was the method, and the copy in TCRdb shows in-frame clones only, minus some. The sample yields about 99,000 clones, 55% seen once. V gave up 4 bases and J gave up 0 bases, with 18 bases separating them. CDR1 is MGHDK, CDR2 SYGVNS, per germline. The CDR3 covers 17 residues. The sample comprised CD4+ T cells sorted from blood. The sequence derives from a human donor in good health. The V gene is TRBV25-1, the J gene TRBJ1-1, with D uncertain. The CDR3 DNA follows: TGTGCCAGCAGTGTCACGGCTTGGGAGGAAATGAACACTGAAGCTTTCTTT. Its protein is CASSVTAWEEMNTEAFF.